These 26 T cell receptor beta chains came from one sample sequenced in a study of CD8 T cells in ankylosing spondylitis. TCRdb ran MiXCR on the 5' RACE reads and lists one entry per CDR3 protein. This table has roughly 240,000 distinct CDR3 sequences, 30% to 35% appearing once. Sample: blood, either unsorted or a sorted T cell fraction (not recorded which). The receptors stem from a male donor with ankylosing spondylitis or in good health (not recorded which).

This rearrangement joins TRBV5-5 to TRBJ2-5; 8 bases fit TRBD2. This CDR3 region has 15 residues. V gave up 2 bases and J gave up 3 bases; unmatched junction bases: 6. Germline V gene data show CDR1 as SGHKS and CDR2 as YYEKEE (reference sequence). In DNA form, the CDR3 reads TGTGCCAGCAGCTTTGGGGGACTAGGGGAAGAGACCCAGTACTTC. Its protein product is CASSFGGLGEETQYF.

This clonotype appeared a few times. The gene calls are TRBV7-2 and TRBJ1-4, with D tentatively TRBD1 (5 bases). CDR3 length: 15 amino acids. CDR1 and CDR2 from the germline V gene are SGHTA and FQGNSA. Trimming shortened V by 2 bases and J by 7 bases, and 14 bases separated the two germline ends. CDR3: CASSLFAGGGEKLFF. CDR3 DNA sequence: TGTGCCAGCAGCTTATTTGCCGGTGGGGGTGAAAAACTGTTTTTT.

This clonotype has only a few counts. J is TRBJ1-5 and V is TRBV20-1; D may be TRBD1 (6 bases). The V gene lost 0 bases and the J gene lost 5 bases, with 14 bases spanning the gap. The CDR3 is 15 residues long. In germline, CDR1 is DFQATT, CDR2 SNEGSKA (reference sequence). The CDR3 sequence: CSARDLAGVYQPQHF. DNA of the CDR3: TGCAGTGCTAGAGATCTCGCAGGGGTTTATCAGCCCCAGCATTTT.

The CDR3 region has the DNA TGCAGTGCTAGTGAGGGACCCCATGATCGGCAAGAGACCCAGTACTTC. It encodes CSASEGPHDRQETQYF. The chain is built from TRBV20-1 and TRBJ2-5, with D perhaps matching TRBD1 or TRBD2 (5 bases each). Per germline, CDR1 DFQATT and CDR2 SNEGSKA (reference sequence). Trimming removed 3 bases at V and 2 bases at J, with 19 bases between. This CDR3 has 16 residues.

The gene calls are TRBV18 and TRBJ1-3; D is unclear. Trimming took 0 bases from V and 6 from J, leaving 12 bases between them. In germline, CDR1 is KGHSH, CDR2 LQKENI. This CDR3 has 15 residues. In DNA, the CDR3 is TGTGCCAGCTCACCACCAGGGTTCGCGGTAAACACCATATATTTT. It specifies CASSPPGFAVNTIYF.

The CDR3 nucleotides read TGTGCCAGCAGCTTGGACGGACGGGGCCACGAGCAGTACTTC. Encoded protein: CASSLDGRGHEQYF. The V call is TRBV5-6, the J call TRBJ2-7; D could derive from TRBD1 or TRBD2 (5 bases each). Per the germline V gene, CDR1 is SGHDT and CDR2 is YYEEEE. The CDR3 loop spans 14 amino acids. V shed 0 bases and J shed 5 bases, with 12 bases lying between them.

The rearrangement joins TRBV20-1 to TRBJ1-1; possibly TRBD1 for D (5 bases). The CDR3 length is 16 residues. V gave up 3 bases and J gave up 8 bases, with 25 bases separating them. Germline V gives CDR1 DFQATT, CDR2 SNEGSKA (reference sequence). The CDR3 nucleotides read TGCAGTGCTAGGGGCAGGGAGCAAGTGTTACCGAGAGAAGCTTTCTTT. It encodes CSARGREQVLPREAFF.

The rearrangement links TRBV27 to TRBJ1-2; D uncertain. Germline-derived CDR1 and CDR2 are MNHEY and SMNVEV (reference sequence). Trimming removed 6 bases at V and 6 bases at J, with 14 bases between. The CDR3 totals 13 residues. Here the CDR3 reads CASRDGMWDGYTF. CDR3 bases: TGTGCCAGCAGGGACGGGATGTGGGATGGCTACACCTTC.

This clonotype has more than one count but fewer than ten. The CDR3 region is CASRTGQSYEQYF. The CDR3 nucleotides read TGCGCCAGCAGAACCGGACAGTCCTACGAGCAGTACTTC. This rearrangement joins TRBV10-2 to TRBJ2-7; tentative D call: TRBD1 (6 bases). V was cut by 6 bases and J by 1 base, with 10 bases left in between. CDR3 size: 13 residues. From germline, CDR1 is WSHSY and CDR2 SAAADI.

The chain combines TRBV20-1 with TRBJ2-1, with TRBD2 identical over 8 bases. Germline CDR1 reads DFQATT; CDR2 reads SNEGSKA (reference sequence). This CDR3 is built from 15 residues. V lost 6 bases to trimming and J lost 1 base; unmatched junction nucleotides: 8. The CDR3 DNA sequence: TGCAGTGCCGCAGGGACTAGAAAATCCTACAATGAGCAGTTCTTC. Translating gives CSAAGTRKSYNEQFF.

This clonotype is labeled as medium-sized (0.01 to 0.1%). The genes are TRBV7-6 and TRBJ2-7; 8 nucleotides line up with TRBD2. This CDR3 is built from 15 residues. CDR1 and CDR2 from the germline V gene are SGHVS and FNYEAQ. The J segment lost 1 base and the V segment lost 5 bases, leaving 7 bases of the junction unmatched. The CDR3 nucleotides are TGTGCCAGCAGCCCTACGGGAGGGCAGTCCTACGAGCAGTACTTC. It encodes CASSPTGGQSYEQYF.

This clonotype was seen at least ten times. The chain is built from TRBV5-1 and TRBJ2-7, with D uncertain. The germline V gene has CDR1 SGHRS and CDR2 YFSETQ. This CDR3 comprises 13 residues. V lost 2 bases and J lost 2, with 8 bases in between. In nucleotides, the CDR3 is TGCGCCAGCAGCTTTAACAGAGCCTACGAGCAGTACTTC. The encoded protein is CASSFNRAYEQYF. Complete variable domain (other parts from reference TRBV5-1 and TRBJ2-7): KAGVTQTPRYLIKTRGQQVTLSCSPISGHRSVSWYQQTPGQGLQFLFEYFSETQRNKGNFPGRFSGRQFSNSRSEMNVSTLELGDSALYLCASSFNRAYEQYFGPGTRLTVT.

J is TRBJ2-3 and V is TRBV12-3 or TRBV12-4, with 7 positions matching TRBD1. The V gene end was trimmed by 3 bases and the J gene end by 3 bases; junction bases not matched to a gene: 3. The CDR3 consists of 14 residues. Here the CDR3 DNA reads TGTGCCAGCAGTTTCTGGGACAGAACAGATACGCAGTATTTT. This codes for CASSFWDRTDTQYF.

This chain uses TRBV12-3 or TRBV12-4 with TRBJ2-3; 7 positions match TRBD2. J was trimmed by 4 bases and V by 7 bases; bases with no gene match: 8. CDR3 size: 14 residues. This CDR3 reads CASNPGLIADTQYF. DNA for the CDR3: TGTGCCAGCAACCCGGGACTAATAGCAGATACGCAGTATTTT.

In its sample, this clonotype was seen once. The rearrangement uses TRBV12-3 or TRBV12-4 and TRBJ1-2; D not resolved. CDR3 length equals 13 residues. V was shortened by 8 bases and J by 3 bases, with 13 bases between the two germline ends. The CDR3 region is CASGPTGHYGYTF. Written as DNA, the CDR3 is TGTGCCAGCGGCCCGACGGGTCACTATGGCTACACCTTC.

In this sample, this clonotype turned up a few times. V is TRBV5-6 and J is TRBJ2-4; TRBD1 agrees at 8 bases. With V trimmed by 2 bases and J by 6 bases, 7 bases remained unmatched. Per the germline V gene, CDR1 is SGHDT and CDR2 is YYEEEE. The CDR3 is 15 amino acids. CDR3 DNA sequence: TGTGCCAGCAGCTTAACGGGACAGGCCGCAAACATTCAGTACTTC. Translated, it gives CASSLTGQAANIQYF.

V and J are TRBV20-1 and TRBJ2-1; D is tentatively TRBD1 or TRBD2 (6 bases each). CDR3 length: 17 amino acids. Germline CDR1 reads DFQATT; CDR2 reads SNEGSKA (reference sequence). Trimming took 0 bases from V and 4 from J, leaving 19 bases between them. The CDR3 DNA sequence: TGCAGTGCTAGAGAGGGCCGGGGGCTATTTAAATACAATGAGCAGTTCTTC. As protein: CSAREGRGLFKYNEQFF.

In its sample, this clonotype was seen once. Just one base apart from a much larger clone, this may be a read error. V and J are TRBV6-5 and TRBJ1-1, with D possibly being TRBD1 (5 bases). The germline CDR1 and CDR2 sequences are MNHEY and SVGAGI. This CDR3 is built from 16 residues. The CDR3 coding sequence is TGTGCCAGCAGTTACCAGAGCGACAGCTTGAACGCTGAAGCTTTCTTT. Its protein product is CASSYQSDSLNAEAFF.

This rearrangement joins TRBV20-1 to TRBJ2-5; D is possibly TRBD2 (7 bases). The CDR3 sequence is 15 residues long. Germline V gene lookup returns CDR1 DFQATT and CDR2 SNEGSKA (reference sequence). Deletions cut 5 bases from V and 1 base from J, with 17 bases between. The CDR3 DNA follows: TGCAGTGCTTCAGTCGGGGGGCCGGTCCAAGAGACCCAGTACTTC. Its protein is CSASVGGPVQETQYF.

The chain is built from TRBV7-6 and TRBJ2-3; D is unresolved. Germline assignment: CDR1 SGHVS and CDR2 FNYEAQ. The CDR3 runs 17 residues. Deletions cut 5 bases from V and 0 bases from J, with 18 bases between. The CDR3 sequence is CASSLGQKMMSTDTQYF. The CDR3 coding sequence is TGTGCCAGCAGCCTGGGCCAGAAAATGATGAGCACAGATACGCAGTATTTT.

The chain combines TRBV5-6 with TRBJ2-1; TRBD1 matches 8 bases. Germline V gene data show CDR1 as SGHDT and CDR2 as YYEEEE. J lost 6 bases, V lost 4 bases, and 9 bases had no gene match. This CDR3 region has 15 residues. The CDR3 coding sequence is TGTGCCAGCAGCCGGAGAGGACAGGGTATCAATGAGCAGTTCTTC. Translated, it gives CASSRRGQGINEQFF. Filled out from reference TRBV5-6 and TRBJ2-1, the complete variable domain reads DAGVTQSPTHLIKTRGQQVTLRCSPKSGHDTVSWYQQALGQGPQFIFQYYEEEERQRGNFPDRFSGHQFPNYSSELNVNALLLGDSALYLCASSRRGQGINEQFFGPGTRLTVL.

This clonotype was counted a few times. The chain uses TRBV6-5 and TRBJ2-5; D ambiguous. Trimming cost V 0 bases and J 5 bases, with 7 bases left between them. Per germline, CDR1 MNHEY and CDR2 SVGAGI. There are 13 residues in the CDR3. CDR3 DNA: TGTGCCAGCAGTTACTCCGCCTTGGAGACCCAGTACTTC. The encoded protein is CASSYSALETQYF.

The CDR3 bases are TGTGCCATCAGTGACCGGACAGGGGGAGACCCTGATACGCAGTATTTT. Translation: CAISDRTGGDPDTQYF. This chain links TRBV10-3 with TRBJ2-3; 10 bases fit TRBD1. Unmatched junction bases numbered 9, after V lost 3 bases and J lost 6 bases. The CDR3 has 16 amino acids. Germline V gives CDR1 ENHRY, CDR2 SYGVKD.

On this clonotype: A read error may produce the germline difference seen at one junction end. The chain links TRBV20-1 to TRBJ1-5, with 10 bases matching TRBD1. Germline V lookup: CDR1 DFQATT, CDR2 SNEGSKA (reference sequence). The CDR3 spans 17 residues. The CDR3 region has the DNA TGCTGTGCTAGAGACGCCCGACAGGGGGCTGCCAATCAGCCCCAGCATTTT. It is translated as CCARDARQGAANQPQHF.

Regarding this clonotype: One junction end disagrees with the germline gene, perhaps due to a read error. The V gene is TRBV5-5, the J gene TRBJ2-3, with D tentatively TRBD2 (5 bases). The V gene's germline CDR1 is SGHKS and CDR2 YYEKEE (reference sequence). CDR3 size: 14 residues. The CDR3 coding sequence is TGTGCCAGCAGCTTGACAGCTAGCACAGATGCGCAGTATTTT. This sequence encodes CASSLTASTDAQYF.

This clonotype has more than one count but fewer than ten. The V gene is TRBV12-3 or TRBV12-4, the J gene TRBJ1-1, with D possibly being TRBD1 (5 bases). Trimming took 7 bases from V and 0 from J, leaving 12 bases between them. CDR3 length: 14 amino acids. This CDR3 reads CASTRDRLNTEAFF. In nucleotides, the CDR3 is TGTGCCAGCACCAGGGACCGACTGAACACTGAAGCTTTCTTT.